A single sample gave rise to the 10 T cell receptor beta chains below, sequenced in a study of human T cells and chemical hapten exposure. MiXCR, applied by TCRdb to the RACE reads, yields one record per CDR3 protein. The data hold fewer than 40,000 distinct CDR3 sequences, with roughly an eighth observed a single time. The time point denotes: patch test 3, about 24 weeks after DPC sensitization. Treatment in this sample: therapeutic diphenylcyclopropenone sensitization with weekly scalp DPC. Sequencing started from total RNA isolated from unfractionated whole blood. The material was whole blood, obtained in connection with sensitization to the hapten diphenylcyclopropenone (DPC). Receptors were obtained from a woman aged 35 to 49 with alopecia areata. Some clones in this sample may be carry-over from other donors' samples.

This clonotype was picked up many times. The chain joins TRBV5-6 to TRBJ2-7; D remains unclear. The CDR3 totals 11 residues. V gave up 3 bases and J gave up 4 bases, with 5 bases separating them. Germline V lookup: CDR1 SGHDT, CDR2 YYEEEE. The CDR3 loop is CASSSLYEQYF. In DNA form, the CDR3 reads TGTGCCAGCAGCTCCCTATACGAGCAGTACTTC.

This clonotype was detected a few times. The rearrangement links TRBV10-1 to TRBJ2-3, with TRBD1 matching over 8 bases. CDR1 and CDR2 from the germline V gene are WNHNN and SYGVQD (reference sequence). V shed 0 bases and J 6 bases; nucleotides not matched to a gene: 5. CDR3 length: 15 amino acids. CDR3 coding DNA: TGCGCCAGCAGTGAGTCATTGACAGGGGTTGATACGCAGTATTTT. Amino acid sequence: CASSESLTGVDTQYF.

This clonotype was observed a handful of times. The chain uses TRBV10-3 and TRBJ2-3; possibly TRBD2 for D (5 bases). The CDR3 is 14 residues long. V dropped 6 bases and J dropped 4 bases, with 14 bases sitting between them. Germline assignment: CDR1 ENHRY and CDR2 SYGVKD. The DNA of the CDR3 is TGTGCCATCAGCCCCACAGAGAGGGCAGATACGCAGTATTTT. Its protein is CAISPTERADTQYF.

This clonotype was seen many times. This sequence joins TRBV5-1 and TRBJ2-3; TRBD2 aligns across 14 bases. Germline CDR1 is SGHRS and CDR2 is YFSETQ. CDR3 length: 15 residues. With 4 bases clipped from V and 5 bases from J, the junction kept 3 bases outside the gene matches. The CDR3 nucleotides are TGCGCCAGCAGCGGCGGGACTAGCGGGGGAGATACGCAGTATTTT. It specifies CASSGGTSGGDTQYF.

This clonotype was counted once. This chain uses TRBV6-2 or TRBV6-3 with TRBJ2-3; 10 bases are a match to TRBD1. The CDR3 has 15 amino acids. Germline V gene sequence: CDR1 MNHEY, CDR2 SVGEGT. J was trimmed by 4 bases and V by 2 bases; bases with no gene match: 3. CDR3 in DNA: TGTGCCAGCAGTTACGGAGGACAGGGGGCAGATACGCAGTATTTT. Amino acid sequence: CASSYGGQGADTQYF.

Ten or more counts support this clonotype. The chain carries TRBV18 and TRBJ1-6, with D maybe TRBD1 (6 bases). Per germline, CDR1 KGHSH and CDR2 LQKENI. CDR3 length: 15 residues. V lost 6 bases to trimming and J lost 7 bases, with 16 bases between them. CDR3 in amino acids: CASSGDTSLNSPLHF. DNA for the CDR3: TGTGCCAGCTCCGGGGACACATCCCTGAATTCACCCCTCCACTTT.

This rearrangement joins TRBV10-3 to TRBJ2-7; D tentatively fits TRBD1 or TRBD2 (5 bases each). Trimming stripped 7 bases from V and 4 bases from J, with 8 bases between. In germline, CDR1 is ENHRY, CDR2 SYGVKD. The CDR3 spans 11 residues. The CDR3 here is CAITREYEQYF. CDR3 bases: TGTGCCATCACCAGGGAGTACGAGCAGTACTTC.

This clonotype was observed many times. The chain is built from TRBV7-2 and TRBJ1-5, with unresolved D. This CDR3 comprises 13 residues. Germline V gives CDR1 SGHTA, CDR2 FQGNSA. Trimming removed 5 bases from V and 4 bases from J, with 9 bases in between. The CDR3 protein is CASSKGLNQPQHF. The CDR3 DNA is TGTGCCAGCAGCAAGGGCCTTAATCAGCCCCAGCATTTT.

This clonotype was seen only a few times. This chain uses TRBV9 with TRBJ2-1; TRBD2 agrees at 11 bases. The germline CDR1 and CDR2 sequences are SGDLS and YYNGEE. With 5 bases clipped from V and 8 bases from J, the junction kept 9 bases outside the gene matches. CDR3 length: 15 residues. The CDR3 reads CASSLAGGYGYEQFF. CDR3 DNA sequence: TGTGCCAGCAGTTTAGCGGGAGGGTACGGCTATGAGCAGTTCTTC.

This rearrangement joins TRBV10-3 to TRBJ1-2; TRBD1 is a possible D gene (6 bases). The CDR3 runs 12 residues. Deletions cut 2 bases from V and 8 bases from J, with 9 bases between. In germline, CDR1 is ENHRY, CDR2 SYGVKD. Written as DNA, the CDR3 is TGTGCCATCAGTGAGGACAGGCGGGGCTACACCTTC. Translating gives CAISEDRRGYTF.